A single sample is the source of the 6 T cell receptor beta chains below, sequenced in a study of blood T cell repertoires in COVID-19. The repertoire was sequenced with immunoSEQ multiplex PCR; TCRdb's copy has only in-frame clones and lacks some. This sample has approximately 270,000 clones, with over 75% found just once. Sequencing was done on a sample of PBMCs or T cells enriched from blood (not recorded which). These receptor sequences come from a woman aged 25 to 45 who had recovered from COVID-19.

V gene TRBV7-6 combines with J gene TRBJ2-7; TRBD1 matches 8 bases. The CDR3 runs to 13 residues. Germline V lookup: CDR1 SGHVS, CDR2 FNYEAQ. The V gene end was trimmed by 1 base and the J gene end by 6 bases; junction bases not matched to a gene: 2. The CDR3 spells CASSLETGAEQYF. The DNA of the CDR3 is TGTGCCAGCAGCTTAGAGACAGGGGCCGAGCAGTACTTC.

This rearrangement joins TRBV24-1 to TRBJ1-2, with D possibly matching TRBD1 (5 bases). Germline V gives CDR1 KGHDR, CDR2 SFDVKD. Deletions cut 2 bases from V and 8 bases from J, with 11 bases between. The CDR3 spans 13 residues. CDR3: CATSDYGGEGYTF. The DNA of the CDR3 is TGTGCCACCAGTGATTATGGGGGGGAAGGCTACACCTTC.

The J gene is TRBJ2-7, the V gene TRBV15; 7 positions agree with TRBD1. Looked up from germline, CDR1 is LNHNV and CDR2 is YYDKDF (reference sequence). The CDR3 sequence is 14 residues long. J was trimmed by 3 bases and V by 3 bases; bases with no gene match: 5. DNA of the CDR3: TGTGCCACCAGCAGCAGGGGGAAGGACTACGAGCAGTACTTC. It specifies CATSSRGKDYEQYF.

This chain links TRBV3-1 (or the pseudogene TRBV3-2) with TRBJ1-1; the D is unclear. Germline V gene lookup returns CDR1 LGHDT and CDR2 YNNKEL (reference sequence). V was clipped by 0 bases and J by 5 bases, with 16 bases between them. The CDR3 contains 16 residues. The CDR3 sequence is CASSQEVAERETEAFF. In DNA, the CDR3 is TGTGCCAGCAGCCAAGAAGTCGCCGAAAGGGAGACTGAAGCTTTCTTT.

V gene TRBV19 combines with J gene TRBJ2-1, with 9 positions matching TRBD2. Germline V gene data show CDR1 as LNHDA and CDR2 as SQIVND (reference sequence). This CDR3 contains 16 residues. The trim removed 4 bases at V and 7 bases at J, leaving 11 bases unmatched. The CDR3 is CASSTSIAGVGNEQFF. The DNA for the CDR3 is TGTGCCAGTAGTACATCCATAGCGGGAGTGGGGAATGAGCAGTTCTTC.

The rearrangement uses TRBV6-5 and TRBJ2-2, with 12 bases aligning to TRBD1. Germline V CDR1 and CDR2: MNHEY, SVGAGI. This CDR3 region has 15 residues. The V segment lost 9 bases and the J segment 6 bases; nucleotides outside the gene matches: 8. The CDR3 sequence is CARGTGGRGAGELFF. The CDR3 region has the DNA TGTGCCAGGGGGACAGGGGGCCGAGGGGCCGGGGAGCTGTTTTTT.